These 20 T cell receptor beta chains came from one sample sequenced in a study of T-cell reconstitution after alpha-beta-depleted transplantation in children (dated by TCRdb to 2016 to 2018). In light of the paper, this sample's treatment or condition label describes: allogeneic hematopoietic cell transplantation with graft depleted of TCRalphabeta T cells and CD19 B cells. The library came from PCR. The data were produced on an Illumina HiSeq 2500. TCR libraries were prepared with molecular barcoding, using unique molecular identifiers to normalize TCRbeta repertoire quantification. In-frame beta chains were kept once TCRdb had trimmed the public reads at Q25 with fastp and called clones with MiXCR. Records with the same CDR3 protein are collapsed into one entry carrying the most frequent genes and DNA. For this sample there are hundreds of thousands of distinct CDR3 sequences; around 16% appear just once. The ten largest make up approximately 38% of the sample.

The input for sequencing was PBMCs, mostly from graft donor cells, taken 360 days after TCRalphabeta/CD19-depleted stem cell transplant. These receptor sequences come from a male patient between 2 and 10 years old who had a stem cell transplant for acute lymphoblastic leukemia, so the T cells may come from the graft donor.

This clonotype was observed at least ten times. The gene calls are TRBV27 and TRBJ2-5, with a possible D match to TRBD2 (6 bases). V lost 2 bases, J lost 5 bases, and 9 bases lay in between. The CDR3 is 13 amino acids. CDR1 and CDR2 (germline): MNHEY, SMNVEV (reference sequence). In DNA, the CDR3 is TGTGCCAGCAGTTTAGCTGGGGGGGAGACCCAGTACTTC. As protein: CASSLAGGETQYF.

This clonotype was picked up many times. V gene TRBV29-1 combines with J gene TRBJ1-4; D is unclear. Trimming pared 6 bases from V and 8 bases from J, leaving 13 bases between. CDR1 and CDR2 (germline): SQVTM, ANQGSEA. The CDR3 length is 12 residues. The CDR3 loop is CSVNGPEEKLFF. The DNA for the CDR3 is TGCAGCGTAAATGGCCCTGAGGAAAAACTGTTTTTT.

This rearrangement joins TRBV6-1 to TRBJ1-3, with unresolved D. The CDR3 loop spans 15 amino acids. Germline CDR1 is MNHNS and CDR2 is SASEGT. V dropped 3 bases and J dropped 4 bases, with 13 bases sitting between them. CDR3 nucleotides: TGTGCCAGCAGTGACCTCGCCACGAGGGGAAACACCATATATTTT. This gives the protein CASSDLATRGNTIYF.

This clonotype was detected only a few times. This chain joins TRBV12-3 or TRBV12-4 and TRBJ2-1; a weak D match, TRBD2 (7 bases). Trimming removed 6 bases at V and 0 bases at J, with 15 bases between. CDR3 length: 16 residues. The CDR3 DNA follows: TGTGCCAGCAGCCTCGGCGGGGGCGACTCCTACAATGAGCAGTTCTTC. It specifies CASSLGGGDSYNEQFF.

The V and J genes are TRBV7-2 and TRBJ2-7; D gene unclear. The germline gives CDR1 SGHTA, CDR2 FQGNSA. The CDR3 contains 13 residues. V was clipped by 2 bases and J by 6 bases, with 11 bases between them. CDR3 sequence reads: CASSLKRSAEQYF. CDR3 coding DNA: TGTGCCAGCAGCTTAAAGCGATCCGCCGAGCAGTACTTC.

This clonotype appeared a few times. The rearrangement links TRBV5-1 to TRBJ2-1; perhaps TRBD1 as D (5 bases). Trimming removed 2 bases from V and 10 bases from J, with 16 bases in between. The CDR3 is made up of 14 amino acids. Germline CDR1 and CDR2: SGHRS and YFSETQ. The CDR3 DNA sequence: TGCGCCAGCAGCTTAGATGGTCAGGGTAGCGAGCAGTTCTTC. This gives the protein CASSLDGQGSEQFF. The entire variable domain, with the rest obtained from reference TRBV5-1 and TRBJ2-1, is as follows: KAGVTQTPRYLIKTRGQQVTLSCSPISGHRSVSWYQQTPGQGLQFLFEYFSETQRNKGNFPGRFSGRQFSNSRSEMNVSTLELGDSALYLCASSLDGQGSEQFFGPGTRLTVL.

This chain joins TRBV5-1 and TRBJ2-5; the D is unclear. The CDR3 has 15 residues. Germline values: CDR1 SGHRS, CDR2 YFSETQ. Trimming removed 2 bases at V and 2 bases at J, with 13 bases between. The chain's CDR3 is CASSFDGFHQETQYF. Written as DNA, the CDR3 is TGCGCCAGCAGCTTCGATGGATTCCATCAAGAGACCCAGTACTTC.

This clonotype was counted between two and nine times. CDR3 in amino acids: CAIRQGRVRDSYNEQFF. The CDR3 nucleotides read TGTGCCATTCGACAGGGTCGAGTACGAGACTCCTACAATGAGCAGTTCTTC. The chain recombines TRBV10-3 with TRBJ2-1; 7 bases align to TRBD1. This CDR3 spans 17 amino acids. Germline trimming cut 9 bases from V and 0 bases from J; bases unmatched to any gene: 14. Germline loops: CDR1 ENHRY, CDR2 SYGVKD.

This clonotype was observed a few times. The chain has TRBV29-1 and TRBJ2-7; TRBD2 is a possible D gene (6 bases). CDR1 and CDR2 (germline): SQVTM, ANQGSEA. The CDR3 totals 16 residues. Trimming stripped 3 bases from V and 3 bases from J, with 21 bases between. Here the CDR3 DNA reads TGCAGCGTTGACTCCTGGGGGGACTCCGGGTACTACGAGCAGTACTTC. Amino acids: CSVDSWGDSGYYEQYF.

The chain has TRBV6-1 and TRBJ2-7; D not certain. The length of the CDR3 is 16 residues. CDR1 and CDR2 (germline): MNHNS, SASEGT. The ends were cut back, 5 bases at V and 4 bases at J, with 21 bases in the middle. CDR3 residues: CASSTTRQLGNYEQYF. The CDR3 coding sequence is TGTGCCAGCAGTACCACACGTCAATTGGGTAATTACGAGCAGTACTTC.

This sequence joins TRBV25-1 and TRBJ2-1; TRBD1 is a possible D gene (6 bases). CDR1 and CDR2 from the germline V gene are MGHDK and SYGVNS. V lost 7 bases to trimming and J lost 2 bases, with 15 bases between them. The length of the CDR3 is 15 residues. DNA of the CDR3: TGTGCCAGCACCCCGGGACAACGAGCCTACAATGAGCAGTTCTTC. This gives the protein CASTPGQRAYNEQFF. Variable domain in full (rest from reference TRBV25-1 and TRBJ2-1): EADIYQTPRYLVIGTGKKITLECSQTMGHDKMYWYQQDPGMELHLIHYSYGVNSTEKGDLSSESTVSRIRTEHFPLTLESARPSHTSQYLCASTPGQRAYNEQFFGPGTRLTVL.

There are a few counts of this clonotype. The V call is TRBV5-1, the J call TRBJ2-3; the match to TRBD2 covers 11 bases. The CDR3 consists of 16 residues. Germline CDR1 and CDR2: SGHRS and YFSETQ. The V gene end was trimmed by 4 bases and the J gene end by 4 bases; junction bases not matched to a gene: 8. In DNA form, the CDR3 reads TGCGCCAGCAGCCATTTCCTAGCGGGAGGTCCAGATACGCAGTATTTT. Its protein product is CASSHFLAGGPDTQYF.

The table lists this clonotype with a few counts. The V gene is TRBV20-1, the J gene TRBJ1-1; TRBD1 agrees at 9 bases. Trimming at V came to 6 bases and at J to 0 bases, leaving 11 bases not matched to a gene. The CDR3 is 16 residues long. Germline CDR1 reads DFQATT; CDR2 reads SNEGSKA (reference sequence). The CDR3 region has the DNA TGCAGTGCCCCTGGGAGGGGACAGGGCGTGAACACTGAAGCTTTCTTT. Translation: CSAPGRGQGVNTEAFF.

The sample holds a few counts of this clonotype. This CDR3 reads CASSLAISGELFF. The CDR3 DNA is TGTGCCAGCAGCTTAGCGATCAGCGGGGAGCTGTTTTTT. The V call is TRBV11-1, the J call TRBJ2-2; D uncertain. From germline, CDR1 is SGHAT and CDR2 FQDESV (reference sequence). The CDR3 runs 13 residues. The V gene lost 0 bases and the J gene lost 7 bases, with 6 bases spanning the gap. Variable domain in full (rest from reference TRBV11-1 and TRBJ2-2): EAEVAQSPRYKITEKSQAVAFWCDPISGHATLYWYRQILGQGPELLVQFQDESVVDDSQLPKDRFSAERLKGVDSTLKIQPAELGDSAMYLCASSLAISGELFFGEGSRLTVL.

The chain couples TRBV10-3 to TRBJ2-7; TRBD2 matches at 8 bases. V shed 8 bases, J shed 2 bases, and the junction held 5 bases outside the gene matches. The CDR3 length is 13 residues. CDR1 and CDR2 (germline): ENHRY, SYGVKD. CDR3: CAIAGTSPYEQYF. For the CDR3, the DNA is TGTGCCATCGCCGGGACTAGTCCCTACGAGCAGTACTTC.

This clonotype was seen more than once but under ten times. This sequence joins TRBV20-1 and TRBJ1-5, with 8 nucleotides matching TRBD1. This CDR3 has 15 residues. Germline values: CDR1 DFQATT, CDR2 SNEGSKA (reference sequence). With V trimmed by 2 bases and J by 5 bases, 8 bases remained unmatched. CDR3 protein: CSARPPGQVHQPQHF. The CDR3 coding sequence is TGCAGTGCTAGACCACCGGGACAGGTTCATCAGCCCCAGCATTTT.

The table lists this clonotype with a few counts. The CDR3 loop is CASSYRKHHNSPLHF. CDR3 coding DNA: TGTGCCAGCAGTTACAGGAAACACCATAATTCACCCCTCCACTTT. This chain links TRBV6-5 with TRBJ1-6; D remains unclear. Per germline, CDR1 MNHEY and CDR2 SVGAGI. This CDR3 is built from 15 residues. The germline V and J ends were trimmed by 2 bases and 5 bases, with 10 bases remaining between them.

There are a few counts of this clonotype. V and J are TRBV20-1 and TRBJ2-7; 9 positions agree with TRBD2. This CDR3 is built from 16 residues. V dropped 3 bases and J dropped 4; count of bases not matched to a gene: 13. Germline CDR1 reads DFQATT; CDR2 reads SNEGSKA (reference sequence). CDR3 coding DNA: TGCAGTGCTAGTGGTTCAGGGCCTAGCGGGGCTTACGAGCAGTACTTC. Its translation is CSASGSGPSGAYEQYF.

V is TRBV12-3 or TRBV12-4 and J is TRBJ1-5, with a possible D match to TRBD1 (6 bases). CDR3 size: 16 residues. Trimming left V 3 bases short and J 2 bases short, with 14 bases between. CDR3 residues: CASSFTRGEGNQPQHF. The CDR3 bases are TGTGCCAGCAGTTTTACCAGGGGCGAGGGCAATCAGCCCCAGCATTTT.

This clonotype showed up just a few times. The chain combines TRBV9 with TRBJ2-3, with a possible D match to TRBD2 (5 bases). The CDR3 runs to 15 residues. The ends were cut back, 0 bases at V and 0 bases at J, with 8 bases in the middle. In germline, CDR1 is SGDLS, CDR2 YYNGEE. The CDR3 nucleotides are TGTGCCAGCAGCGTAGGTCTAGCTAGCACAGATACGCAGTATTTT. Amino acid sequence: CASSVGLASTDTQYF.